This T cell receptor beta chain emerged from a study of blood T cell repertoires in COVID-19. Study-level information: The analysed material was cDNA or gDNA that came from T cells, B-cell-depleted T cells, or PBMCs.

The data were produced by immunoSEQ multiplex PCR, yet TCRdb's version contains in-frame clones alone and is incomplete. The repertoire holds 200,000 or so clones, with about 88% as singletons. The CDR3 has 16 amino acids. Germline V lookup: CDR1 SGDLS, CDR2 YYNGEE. The junction had 10 bases not matched to a gene; V was cut back by 0 bases and J by 6 bases. The chain recombines TRBV9 with TRBJ1-2; 8 nucleotides align to TRBD1. The receptor's source is an older man with active or convalescent COVID-19. What was sequenced was peripheral blood. Here the CDR3 DNA reads TGTGCCAGCAGCGTAGACGGGACAGGAGATTTGGATGGCTACACCTTC. Translated: CASSVDGTGDLDGYTF.